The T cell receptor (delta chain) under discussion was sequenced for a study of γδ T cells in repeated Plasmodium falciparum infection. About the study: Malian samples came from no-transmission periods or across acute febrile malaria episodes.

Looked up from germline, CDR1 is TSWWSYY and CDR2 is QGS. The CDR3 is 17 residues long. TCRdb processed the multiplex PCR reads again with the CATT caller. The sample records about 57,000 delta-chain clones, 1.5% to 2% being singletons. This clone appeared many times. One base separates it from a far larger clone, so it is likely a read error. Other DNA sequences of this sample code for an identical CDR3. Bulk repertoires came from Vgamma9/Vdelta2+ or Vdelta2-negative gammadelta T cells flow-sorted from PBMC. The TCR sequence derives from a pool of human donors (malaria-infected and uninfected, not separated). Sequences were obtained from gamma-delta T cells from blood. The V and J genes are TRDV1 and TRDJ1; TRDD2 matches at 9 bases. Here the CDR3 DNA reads TGTGCTCTTGGGGAAACTCCTTCCTACGGGGGATGGGATAAGCTCATCTTT. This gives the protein CALGETPSYGGWDKLIF.